This T cell receptor beta chain was identified during a study of T cells in Graves' hyperthyroidism and ophthalmopathy. Study background: Before treatment of any kind, peripheral blood was taken at initial diagnosis.

This CDR3 contains 17 residues. J was trimmed by 7 bases and V by 3 bases; bases with no gene match: 8. Germline CDR1 SGHDT, CDR2 YYEEEE. Clinical symptoms, serum thyroxine and TRAb, thyroid ultrasound and orbital computed tomography together formed the diagnostic basis. Findings and caveats of the study: The blood repertoire included most of the expanded thyroid clonotypes above 0.001.

Of note for this clonotype: Its antigen is unidentified.

RNA transcripts provided the source from which TCR beta CDR3 regions were amplified. Carried out on the TCR CDR3, a first-round RT-PCR used the HTBI primer set. TCRdb independently ran MiXCR on the multiplex PCR reads; one entry per CDR3 protein. The sample consists of roughly 99,000 distinct CDR3 sequences, about 17% of them appearing once. V is TRBV5-6 and J is TRBJ2-2, with 14 bases matching TRBD2. The TCR sequence derives from a woman aged 45-65 years with Graves' hyperthyroidism. Material for sequencing was blood. This chain's CDR3 is CASSWGLAGAIGGELFF. The CDR3 DNA reads as TGTGCCAGCAGCTGGGGACTAGCGGGGGCCATAGGCGGGGAGCTGTTTTTT.